Listed here are 14 T cell receptor beta chains from one sample, sequenced in a study of patients and donors after allogeneic stem cell transplantation. TCRdb recomputed calls from the RT-PCR reads with MiXCR, one row per CDR3 protein. The sample shows about a million distinct CDR3 sequences, under 20% of them seen only once. Sequenced: blood, either unsorted or a sorted T cell fraction (not recorded which). These receptors all stem from a human donor who was either an allogeneic HSCT recipient or a stem cell or donor lymphocyte infusion donor (not recorded which). It is not recorded whose cells these are; they may come from a transplant donor.

This clonotype has only a few counts. The junction departs from germline at one end; a sequencing error may be responsible. The rearrangement joins TRBV2 to TRBJ2-1, with D maybe TRBD2 (5 bases). CDR3 length equals 11 residues. Germline values: CDR1 SNHLY, CDR2 FYNNEI. The CDR3 DNA is TGTGCCAGCAGCGCGGACTTAGGGCTTATCTTC. This sequence encodes CASSADLGLIF.

This clonotype was seen repeatedly, ten times or more. The chain uses TRBV24-1 and TRBJ2-1; D gene unclear. There are 11 residues in the CDR3. With 9 bases removed from V and 3 bases from J, the gap between germline ends came to 5 bases. Per germline, CDR1 KGHDR and CDR2 SFDVKD. CDR3 bases: TGTGCCACCTCAGTCTACAATGAGCAGTTCTTC. Translated: CATSVYNEQFF.

The V call is TRBV13, the J call TRBJ2-7, with 9 positions matching TRBD2. V was pared by 1 base and J by 6 bases, with 7 bases of the junction left unmatched. The CDR3 has 15 residues. Looked up from germline, CDR1 is PRHDT and CDR2 is FYEKMQ (reference sequence). The CDR3 region has the DNA TGTGCCAGCAGCTTAGACGGCGGGGGGGCGAGCGAGCAGTACTTC. It specifies CASSLDGGGASEQYF.

This clonotype was recorded at least ten times. This chain uses TRBV29-1 with TRBJ2-7, with D maybe TRBD2 (6 bases). CDR3 length equals 15 residues. Germline lookup yields CDR1 SQVTM and CDR2 ANQGSEA. V lost 5 bases, J lost 0 bases, and 17 bases lay in between. CDR3 loop: CSVLSPGLFSYEQYF. The CDR3 DNA sequence: TGCAGCGTTCTTTCGCCGGGACTCTTCTCCTACGAGCAGTACTTC.

This clonotype has just a few counts. The chain has TRBV27 and TRBJ1-2; 8 bases map to TRBD1. V shed 1 base, J shed 7 bases, and the junction held 5 bases outside the gene matches. CDR3 length equals 14 residues. Germline V lookup: CDR1 MNHEY, CDR2 SMNVEV (reference sequence). The CDR3: CASSLLDRGSGYTF. In DNA form, the CDR3 reads TGTGCCAGCAGTTTATTAGACAGGGGATCTGGCTACACCTTC.

This clonotype was recorded a few times. The rearrangement joins TRBV29-1 to TRBJ2-5, with 7 bases matching TRBD2. The CDR3 contains 12 residues. The germline CDR1 and CDR2 sequences are SQVTM and ANQGSEA. V lost 7 bases to trimming and J lost 3 bases; unmatched junction nucleotides: 5. The CDR3 nucleotides read TGCAGCGGCGGGGGAATTAAAGAGACCCAGTACTTC. Protein: CSGGGIKETQYF.

The chain is built from TRBV2 and TRBJ1-2; perhaps TRBD1 as D (5 bases). Germline V gives CDR1 SNHLY, CDR2 FYNNEI. Trimming left V 8 bases short and J 4 bases short, with 23 bases between. This CDR3 is 16 amino acids long. This chain's CDR3 is CASHNMRDGLGYGYTF. The CDR3 nucleotides read TGTGCCAGCCACAATATGCGGGACGGCCTTGGCTATGGCTACACCTTC.

In this sample, this clonotype turned up a few times. The chain has TRBV25-1 and TRBJ1-2, with a weak D call TRBD1 (5 bases). This CDR3 has 14 residues. Germline V lookup: CDR1 MGHDK, CDR2 SYGVNS. V was clipped by 4 bases and J by 2 bases, with 11 bases between them. The CDR3, as DNA: TGTGCCAGCAGTGGTAAAGGGGTGAACTATGGCTACACCTTC. Translating it yields CASSGKGVNYGYTF.

This clonotype was seen a few times. This chain links TRBV18 with TRBJ1-1; 8 bases line up with TRBD1. The trim removed 4 bases at V and 2 bases at J, leaving 6 bases unmatched. This CDR3 spans 15 amino acids. Per germline, CDR1 KGHSH and CDR2 LQKENI. CDR3 amino acids: CASSQIGQGNTEAFF. The CDR3 DNA follows: TGTGCCAGCTCACAAATCGGACAGGGCAACACTGAAGCTTTCTTT.

The chain recombines TRBV2 with TRBJ2-6; D perhaps matches TRBD2 (6 bases). The CDR3 covers 14 residues. CDR1 is SNHLY and CDR2 is FYNNEI in the germline V gene. V was pared by 5 bases and J by 4 bases, with 9 bases between. The DNA for the CDR3 is TGTGCCAGCAGTTCGGGACTGGGGGCCAACGTCCTGACTTTC. This encodes CASSSGLGANVLTF.

This clonotype was detected many times. The rearrangement links TRBV12-3 or TRBV12-4 to TRBJ1-2; D call uncertain. V was shortened by 2 bases and J by 8 bases, with 12 bases between the two germline ends. The CDR3 sequence is 13 residues long. DNA for the CDR3: TGTGCCAGCAGTTTACCCCTAGGCGGCGGCTACACCTTC. Protein product: CASSLPLGGGYTF.

This clonotype was picked up many times. The genes are TRBV5-1 and TRBJ1-2; D not resolved. The CDR3 length is 14 residues. Trimming removed 2 bases from V and 6 bases from J, with 14 bases in between. Germline V CDR1 and CDR2: SGHRS, YFSETQ. DNA for the CDR3: TGCGCCAGCAGCTTTAACCCGCGGGTTGATGGCTACACCTTC. Translation: CASSFNPRVDGYTF.

This clonotype showed up just a few times. V gene TRBV20-1 combines with J gene TRBJ2-7, with 9 bases fitting TRBD1. The CDR3 contains 18 residues. CDR1 DFQATT and CDR2 SNEGSKA come from the germline V gene (reference sequence). V lost 1 base and J lost 0; bases outside the gene matches: 13. CDR3 bases: TGCAGTGCTAGAGCCGTCCCCTCGACAGGGGGAAGCTCCTACGAGCAGTACTTC. This sequence encodes CSARAVPSTGGSSYEQYF.

This chain joins TRBV20-1 and TRBJ2-7; D might be TRBD1 (6 bases). CDR3 length: 12 residues. CDR1 is DFQATT and CDR2 is SNEGSKA in the germline V gene (reference sequence). V lost 3 bases and J 6 bases, leaving 12 bases between the germline ends. Written as DNA, the CDR3 is TGCAGTGCTAGTCTCCAGGGGCTCGAGCAGTACTTC. Its protein product is CSASLQGLEQYF.